These 18 T cell receptor beta chains share one sample of origin, sequenced in a study of tumor-infiltrating lymphocytes in primary liver carcinoma. Blood RNA was derived from unsorted whole blood, and germline DNA was extracted too. cDNA specific to TCR beta was made from 500 to 650 ng of total RNA, with a constant-region primer employed for priming. Three-round nested multiplex PCR performed with slightly modified ARM-PCR produced the TCR beta libraries. TRBV1-TRBV30 forward primers and a C-beta reverse primer were used in the first two PCR rounds, which each ran for approximately 9 cycles. In TCRdb, the multiplex PCR reads were re-called with MiXCR into one record per CDR3 protein. The table has approximately 330,000 distinct CDR3 sequences, almost 65% seen once. Sequences were obtained from peripheral blood. The receptor source for this set is a middle-aged man with primary liver carcinoma and hepatitis B virus infection.

With regard to this clonotype: Mismatch with germline at one junction end may stem from a read error. The chain uses TRBV11-2 and TRBJ2-3, with D possibly TRBD2 on 5 matching bases. From germline, CDR1 is SGHAT and CDR2 FQNNGV. The CDR3 has 16 amino acids. CDR3 residues: CVSSPGNLPRTDTPYF. The CDR3 DNA follows: TGTGTCAGCAGCCCGGGGAACCTACCGCGCACAGATACGCCGTATTTT.

This clonotype was seen ten or more times. This rearrangement joins TRBV4-1 to TRBJ2-5; maybe TRBD1 (5 bases). With 3 bases removed from V and 2 bases from J, the gap between germline ends came to 19 bases. The CDR3 runs to 17 residues. Looked up from germline, CDR1 is MGHRA and CDR2 is YSYEKL. The CDR3 coding sequence is TGCGCCAGCAGCCACCCGCCCGACCTAGGGGTACAAGAGACCCAGTACTTC. Its protein is CASSHPPDLGVQETQYF.

A word on this clonotype: The junction does not match germline at one end; this may be a read error. V and J are TRBV5-1 and TRBJ2-7; D not certain. CDR1 and CDR2 (germline): SGHRS, YFSETQ. The CDR3 consists of 14 residues. CDR3 protein: CTNSLVLEGYEQYF. DNA for the CDR3: TGCACCAACAGCTTGGTGCTAGAAGGCTACGAGCAGTACTTT.

The gene calls are TRBV5-5 and TRBJ2-7; D perhaps matches TRBD1 (5 bases). The CDR3 is 16 residues long. V dropped 2 bases and J dropped 3 bases, with 18 bases sitting between them. Germline-derived CDR1 and CDR2 are SGHKS and YYEKEE (reference sequence). CDR3 sequence reads: CASSLTSGWTFYEQYF. CDR3 DNA sequence: TGTGCCAGCAGCTTAACCTCAGGGTGGACCTTCTACGAGCAGTACTTC.

Comment on this clonotype: Given the absence of the conserved phenylalanine or tryptophan at the CDR3 end, a read error is likely. The genes are TRBV11-2 and TRBJ2-2; D unclear. V was pared by 2 bases and J by 6 bases, with 4 bases between. From germline, CDR1 is SGHAT and CDR2 FQNNGV. This CDR3 has 12 amino acids. DNA for the CDR3: TGTGCCAGCAGCTTAAATGCCGGGGAGCTGTTTTCT. Protein sequence: CASSLNAGELFS.

Details on this clonotype: Sequence at one end of the junction differs from germline and may be a read error. V is TRBV14 and J is TRBJ2-5; 7 bases align to TRBD1. In germline, CDR1 is SGHDN, CDR2 FVKESK. This CDR3 spans 17 amino acids. The CDR3 is CSSSQDSGTALLETQYF. CDR3 coding DNA: TGTTCCAGCAGCCAAGATAGTGGGACAGCCCTCCTGGAGACCCAGTACTTC.

Only one count was recorded for this clonotype. V is TRBV6-6 and J is TRBJ2-5; 9 nucleotides match TRBD2. The germline gives CDR1 MNHNY, CDR2 SVGAGI (reference sequence). This CDR3 region has 16 residues. The J segment lost 3 bases and the V segment lost 5 bases, leaving 10 bases of the junction unmatched. The CDR3 loop reads CASSVSTGTSKETQYF. CDR3 DNA: TGTGCCAGCAGTGTCTCCACCGGGACTAGCAAAGAGACCCAGTACTTC.

This clonotype turned up a few times. V and J are TRBV28 and TRBJ2-3; tentatively, D is TRBD2 (6 bases). The CDR3 contains 15 residues. V lost 2 bases and J 2 bases, leaving 11 bases between the germline ends. Per germline, CDR1 MDHEN and CDR2 SYDVKM. CDR3 bases: TGTGCCAGCAGTTTACCGGGAGCGACCACAGATACGCAGTATTTT. It specifies CASSLPGATTDTQYF.

This clonotype was seen ten or more times. The chain employs TRBV12-3 or TRBV12-4 and TRBJ2-2; weak D call: TRBD1 (5 bases). This CDR3 comprises 14 residues. Deletions cut 6 bases from V and 2 bases from J, with 10 bases between. The CDR3 DNA reads as TGTGCCAGCAGGGTCCAGGGTAACACCGGGGAGCTGTTTTTT. It specifies CASRVQGNTGELFF.

Only one count was recorded for this clonotype. This sequence may be a read error, since a much larger clone differs from it by one base. CDR3: CASSLATRGETQYF. Written as DNA, the CDR3 is TGTGCCAGCAGCTTGGCGACAAGAGGAGAGACCCAGTACTTC. The genes are TRBV5-5 and TRBJ2-5; unclear D gene. CDR1 and CDR2 (germline): SGHKS, YYEKEE (reference sequence). The CDR3 totals 14 residues. The V gene lost 0 bases and the J gene lost 4 bases, with 10 bases spanning the gap. The full variable domain, with the rest looked up from reference TRBV5-5 and TRBJ2-5, is DAGVTQSPTHLIKTRGQQVTLRCSPISGHKSVSWYQQVLGQGPQFIFQYYEKEERGRGNFPDRFSARQFPNYSSELNVNALLLGDSALYLCASSLATRGETQYFGPGTRLLVL.

Regarding this clonotype: A much larger clone lies a single base off, so this may be a read error. The chain uses TRBV12-3 or TRBV12-4 and TRBJ2-3; 16 positions match TRBD2. The CDR3 is made up of 18 amino acids. CDR3 region: CASSLTGTSGRAIDAQYF. DNA for the CDR3: TGTGCCAGCAGCCTGACTGGGACTAGCGGGAGGGCTATAGATGCGCAGTATTTT.

About this clonotype itself: Compared with germline, one end of the junction differs, possibly owing to a read error. This rearrangement joins TRBV5-1 to TRBJ1-1, with D unresolved. Per the germline V gene, CDR1 is SGHRS and CDR2 is YFSETQ. The CDR3 runs 16 residues. This CDR3 reads CASSLVGRLMNTEALF. Here the CDR3 DNA reads TGCGCCAGCAGCTTGGTAGGGCGACTGATGAACACTGAAGCTCTCTTT.

The sample holds one count of this clonotype. Sequence at one end of the junction differs from germline and may be a read error. V is TRBV6-6 and J is TRBJ1-3, with no clear D. The CDR3 totals 17 residues. Germline V lookup: CDR1 MNHNY, CDR2 SVGAGI (reference sequence). This CDR3 is CAISYLGVQVKGNTIYF. The CDR3 bases are TGTGCCATCAGTTACCTTGGGGTCCAGGTGAAAGGAAACACCATATATTTT.

The chain joins TRBV5-1 to TRBJ2-3, with TRBD2 identical over 7 bases. CDR3 length: 16 amino acids. V shed 4 bases, J shed 2 bases, and the junction held 10 bases outside the gene matches. Per the germline V gene, CDR1 is SGHRS and CDR2 is YFSETQ. Here the CDR3 reads CASSGSGTPYTDTQYF. The CDR3 nucleotides read TGCGCCAGCAGCGGAAGCGGGACCCCTTACACAGATACGCAGTATTTT.

The CDR3 nucleotides are TGTGCCAGCAGCGTAGTAGAGCTCCTAGTTTACTACGAGCAGTACTTC. Translated: CASSVVELLVYYEQYF. The chain carries TRBV9 and TRBJ2-7; D remains ambiguous. There are 16 residues in the CDR3. Germline lookup yields CDR1 SGDLS and CDR2 YYNGEE. V dropped 0 bases and J dropped 3 bases, with 16 bases sitting between them.

The chain carries TRBV28 and TRBJ2-3, with D unclear. The germline gives CDR1 MDHEN, CDR2 SYDVKM. CDR3 length: 13 amino acids. The V end was cut by 4 bases, the J end by 2 bases, with 7 bases between. The CDR3 nucleotides read TGTGCCAGCAGTTCGACGGACACAGATACGCAGTATTTT. Translated: CASSSTDTDTQYF.

Notes on this clonotype: Given the absence of the conserved phenylalanine or tryptophan at the CDR3 end, a read error is likely. This chain uses TRBV12-3 or TRBV12-4 with TRBJ1-2; a weak D match, TRBD1 (6 bases). V dropped 6 bases and J dropped 1 base, with 15 bases sitting between them. This CDR3 comprises 15 residues. For the CDR3, the DNA is TGTGCCAGCAGCGTGGCGGGGGCTCATAACTATGGCTACACCTTA. It specifies CASSVAGAHNYGYTL.

The rearrangement links TRBV4-1 to TRBJ1-1; D not certain. The CDR3 consists of 15 residues. Trimming removed 0 bases from V and 7 bases from J, with 15 bases in between. Germline CDR1 MGHRA, CDR2 YSYEKL. This chain's CDR3 is CASSQDRQVGSEAFF. CDR3 nucleotide sequence: TGCGCCAGCAGCCAAGATAGGCAGGTTGGAAGTGAAGCTTTCTTT.